The clone carrying this T cell receptor beta chain was seen once. The source of the sample is a study of OX40 agonist ivuxolimab in advanced cancers. Study-level information: Patients received ivuxolimab, an agonistic anti-OX40 (CD134) antibody.

Profiling relied on immunoSEQ multiplex PCR, and the TCRdb table lists in-frame clones only, not all of them. The table has 70,000 to 90,000 clones, around nine tenths seen once; the top ten hold 10% to 15%. V lost 5 bases and J lost 4, with 9 bases in between. Germline V gene data show CDR1 as SGHTA and CDR2 as FQGTGA. The CDR3 length is 12 residues. The sequence was obtained from an adult with an advanced solid tumor such as melanoma, head and neck, liver or kidney cancer. This chain connects TRBV7-3 to TRBJ2-7; a possible D gene is TRBD1 (5 bases). The sequences come from CD4+ or CD8+ T cells sorted from blood, collected in a trial of the OX40 agonist ivuxolimab. The chain's CDR3 is CASSLDTYEQYF. The DNA for the CDR3 is TGTGCCAGCAGCCTGGACACTTACGAGCAGTACTTC.